These T cell receptor beta chains were read from a single sample in a study of cytomegalovirus exposure and HLA in healthy donors. Here immunoSEQ multiplex PCR was the method, and the copy in TCRdb shows in-frame clones only, minus some. The sample lists 75,000 to 90,000 clones; 90% to 95% were seen once. Material for sequencing was PBMCs. Source of these receptors: a young woman in good health and CMV-seronegative. CDR3s include the opening cysteine and the closing phenylalanine or tryptophan. D genes are given only for firm matches. Size is omitted from some rows. Given values are once, few, many or a class for expanded clones.

- | TRBJ2-5 | TRBD2 | TRBV9 | CASSVKPPLAGDQETQYF | TGTGCCAGCAGCGTAAAGCCCCCGCTAGCGGGAGACCAAGAGACCCAGTACTTC
- | TRBJ2-7 | - | TRBV5-4 | CASSLAVGNEYEQYF | TGTGCCAGCAGCTTGGCCGTCGGGAATGAGTACGAGCAGTACTTC
- | TRBJ1-6 | TRBD1 | TRBV7-9 | CASSSGTGFSPLHF | TGTGCCAGCAGCTCGGGGACAGGGTTTTCACCCCTCCACTTT
- | TRBJ2-3 | - | TRBV2 | CASSTGTTLTDTQYF | TGTGCCAGCAGTACCGGGACAACCCTCACAGATACGCAGTATTTT
- | TRBJ2-7 | - | TRBV30 | CAWSVVLHNEQYF | TGTGCCTGGAGTGTCGTCCTCCACAACGAGCAGTACTTC
- | TRBJ2-7 | - | TRBV27 | CASSPGTGGWEGVYEQYF | TGTGCCAGCAGTCCAGGGACAGGTGGGTGGGAGGGCGTCTACGAGCAGTACTTC
- | TRBJ2-7 | TRBD2 | TRBV18 | CASSPGLAGVSYEQYF | TGTGCCAGCTCACCCGGACTAGCGGGAGTATCCTACGAGCAGTACTTC
- | TRBJ2-7 | TRBD1 | TRBV10-3 | CAISGTGHSYEQYF | TGTGCCATCAGCGGGACAGGGCACTCCTACGAGCAGTACTTC
- | TRBJ1-6 | TRBD1 | TRBV29-1 | CSARDRGNSPLHF | TGCAGCGCCCGGGACAGGGGTAATTCACCCCTCCACTTT
- | TRBJ2-5 | TRBD2 | TRBV19 | CASSTAGTSGGAETQYF | TGTGCCAGTAGTACCGCCGGGACTAGCGGGGGGGCTGAGACCCAGTACTTC
once | TRBJ1-1 | - | TRBV25-1 | CASSAWTANTEAFF | TGTGCCAGCAGTGCCTGGACAGCGAACACTGAAGCTTTCTTT
once | TRBJ2-2 | - | TRBV11-2 | CASSPLQGRRTGELFF | TGTGCCAGCAGCCCTTTACAGGGGAGGCGCACCGGGGAGCTGTTTTTT
- | TRBJ2-5 | - | TRBV14 | CASSPVVQGGRQETQYF | TGTGCCAGCAGCCCGGTCGTACAGGGGGGGCGGCAAGAGACCCAGTACTTC
once | TRBJ1-5 | TRBD1 | TRBV30 | CAWRQGGNQPQHF | TGTGCCTGGCGACAGGGAGGCAATCAGCCCCAGCATTTT
- | TRBJ2-1 | TRBD2 | TRBV5-1 | CASSLKGVGTSGRVEQFF | TGCGCCAGCAGCTTAAAGGGGGTAGGGACTAGCGGGAGGGTTGAGCAGTTCTTC
- | TRBJ1-6 | - | TRBV21-1 | CASTQERGGQVNSPLHF | TGTGCCAGCACTCAAGAGAGGGGGGGACAGGTCAATTCACCCCTCCACTTT
- | TRBJ2-2 | TRBD2 | TRBV2 | CAGGRSTGELFF | TGTGCCGGCGGGAGATCTACCGGGGAGCTGTTTTTT
- | TRBJ1-1 | - | TRBV19 | CASRTGTRNTEAFF | TGTGCCAGTAGAACCGGGACACGGAACACTGAAGCTTTCTTT
- | TRBJ1-1 | - | TRBV7-9 | CASSSSGHRSPEAFF | TGTGCCAGCAGCTCATCGGGACACCGGAGCCCTGAAGCTTTCTTT
once | TRBJ1-5 | TRBD1 | TRBV4-1 | CASSQPGQGPSPQHF | TGCGCCAGCAGCCAACCCGGACAGGGGCCCTCGCCCCAGCATTTT
- | TRBJ2-7 | TRBD1 | TRBV10-2 | CASSEPDRGSYEQYF | TGCGCCAGCAGTGAGCCAGACAGGGGGAGCTACGAGCAGTACTTC
once | TRBJ1-5 | - | TRBV27 | CASSFGRGADQPQHF | TGTGCCAGCAGTTTCGGTCGGGGAGCCGATCAGCCCCAGCATTTT
- | TRBJ1-4 | - | TRBV5-4 | CASSRDSSTTNEKLFF | TGTGCCAGCAGCCGCGACAGTTCCACAACTAATGAAAAACTGTTTTTT
- | TRBJ1-1 | TRBD1 | TRBV6-1 | CASGRGYTEAFF | TGTGCCAGTGGCAGGGGGTACACTGAAGCTTTCTTT
- | TRBJ2-5 | TRBD2 | TRBV28 | CATGLAGVETQYF | TGTGCCACGGGACTAGCGGGAGTTGAGACCCAGTACTTC
- | TRBJ1-3 | - | TRBV19 | CASSEGLPGNTIYF | TGTGCCAGTAGCGAGGGTCTACCTGGAAACACCATATATTTT
- | TRBJ1-1 | - | TRBV11-2 | CASSLEGRVNTEAFF | TGTGCCAGCAGCTTAGAGGGGAGGGTCAACACTGAAGCTTTCTTT
- | TRBJ1-2 | TRBD1 | TRBV28 | CASNVDRIQGGYTF | TGTGCCAGCAACGTGGACAGGATTCAAGGTGGCTACACCTTC
once | TRBJ2-3 | TRBD2 | TRBV5-1 | CASSPGTIDTQYF | TGCGCCAGCAGTCCCGGGACTATCGATACGCAGTATTTT
once | TRBJ2-7 | TRBD1 | TRBV9 | CASSVGPTGNSYEQYF | TGTGCCAGCAGCGTAGGCCCGACAGGGAATTCCTACGAGCAGTACTTC
- | TRBJ2-3 | TRBD1 | TRBV2 | CAARDRETDTQYF | TGTGCCGCCAGGGACAGGGAAACAGATACGCAGTATTTT